The 22 T cell receptor beta chains below were found in one sample sequenced in a study of post-analysis software for immune sequencing data. Their antigens are not known. Presence of unique molecular identifiers characterized the TCR beta cDNA libraries. Using its own MiXCR run on the PCR reads, TCRdb lists one record per CDR3 protein. The sample shows 750,000 to 950,000 distinct CDR3 sequences, approximately 44% of them seen only once. General study findings and limits: Four or five TRBV segments were more frequent in patients than controls; TRBV5-6, TRBV5-1 and TRBV20-1 belonged to this group.

The sequenced sample was blood. Every receptor here comes from a girl aged 5-17 years with multiple sclerosis.

V gene TRBV6-1 combines with J gene TRBJ2-3; tentatively, D is TRBD1 (5 bases). Trimming took 9 bases from V and 0 from J, leaving 7 bases between them. This CDR3 comprises 12 residues. Germline V gives CDR1 MNHNS, CDR2 SASEGT. The CDR3: CASQGSTDTQYF. The CDR3, as DNA: TGTGCCAGTCAGGGTAGCACAGATACGCAGTATTTT.

Many counts were recorded for this clonotype. This CDR3 reads CASSLLAGEQYF. DNA for the CDR3: TGTGCCAGCAGTTTACTAGCGGGAGAGCAGTACTTC. The chain employs TRBV28 and TRBJ2-7; TRBD2 matches 9 bases. J was trimmed by 7 bases and V by 2 bases; bases with no gene match: 0. Germline V lookup: CDR1 MDHEN, CDR2 SYDVKM. This CDR3 is built from 12 residues.

The chain joins TRBV2 to TRBJ2-7, with D tentatively TRBD2 (6 bases). The V gene lost 6 bases and the J gene lost 2 bases, with 11 bases spanning the gap. Germline CDR1 reads SNHLY; CDR2 reads FYNNEI. The CDR3 has 13 amino acids. CDR3 sequence reads: CASRREPTYEQYF. CDR3 DNA: TGTGCCAGCAGACGGGAGCCAACCTACGAGCAGTACTTC. Filled out from reference TRBV2 and TRBJ2-7, the complete variable domain reads EPEVTQTPSHQVTQMGQEVILRCVPISNHLYFYWYRQILGQKVEFLVSFYNNEISEKSEIFDDQFSVERPDGSNFTLKIRSTKLEDSAMYFCASRREPTYEQYFGPGTRLTVT.

The chain is built from TRBV7-8 and TRBJ2-1, with 10 bases aligning to TRBD2. CDR1 SGHVS and CDR2 FQNEAQ come from the germline V gene. The CDR3 sequence is 15 residues long. The V gene end was trimmed by 5 bases and the J gene end by 14 bases; junction bases not matched to a gene: 15. The CDR3 is CASSTVVEAGGIKFF. In nucleotides, the CDR3 is TGTGCCAGCAGCACGGTCGTTGAAGCGGGAGGGATCAAGTTCTTC.

The chain recombines TRBV7-2 with TRBJ2-7; the D gene is possibly TRBD1 (6 bases). The germline CDR1 and CDR2 sequences are SGHTA and FQGNSA. Between the trimmed V and J ends, which lost 5 bases and 5 bases, there was a span of 10 bases. The CDR3 extends over 12 amino acids. The CDR3 DNA is TGTGCCAGCAGCCAGGGGTGGCACGAGCAGTACTTC. It codes for CASSQGWHEQYF. Full variable domain (outside the CDR3, taken from reference TRBV7-2 and TRBJ2-7): GAGVSQSPSNKVTEKGKDVELRCDPISGHTALYWYRQSLGQGLEFLIYFQGNSAPDKSGLPSDRFSAERTGGSVSTLTIQRTQQEDSAVYLCASSQGWHEQYFGPGTRLTVT.

This clonotype came up a few times. V is TRBV6-2 or TRBV6-3 and J is TRBJ1-5, with TRBD1 as a possible D gene (5 bases). This CDR3 spans 18 amino acids. Trimming removed 4 bases at V and 4 bases at J, with 23 bases between. Germline V gene lookup returns CDR1 MNHEY and CDR2 SVGEGT. Written as DNA, the CDR3 is TGTGCCAGCAGTTCCTGGGGGATCCGGGCAAGGAGAAATCAGCCCCAGCATTTT. Translation gives CASSSWGIRARRNQPQHF.

This clonotype was counted between two and nine times. The chain recombines TRBV5-4 with TRBJ2-5; TRBD2 matches 7 bases. Germline CDR1 is SGHNT and CDR2 is YYREEE (reference sequence). Losses at the gene ends were 2 bases for V and 3 bases for J; bases not matched to a gene: 1. This CDR3 has 13 amino acids. The CDR3 is CASSFGGKETQYF. CDR3 nucleotide sequence: TGTGCCAGCAGCTTCGGGGGGAAAGAGACCCAGTACTTC.

This clonotype was detected a few times. The rearrangement joins TRBV12-3 or TRBV12-4 to TRBJ2-1; D is ambiguous. V was clipped by 10 bases and J by 4 bases, with 14 bases between them. This CDR3 contains 13 residues. The chain's CDR3 is CATRPDNYNEQFF. CDR3 sequence (DNA): TGTGCCACCCGGCCGGATAATTACAATGAGCAGTTCTTC.

This sequence joins TRBV20-1 and TRBJ1-5; D may be TRBD1 (5 bases). V lost 5 bases and J 0 bases, leaving 8 bases between the germline ends. This CDR3 comprises 13 residues. Germline-derived CDR1 and CDR2 are DFQATT and SNEGSKA (reference sequence). CDR3 region: CSAPDSSNQPQHF. The CDR3 DNA reads TGCAGTGCTCCAGACAGTAGCAATCAGCCCCAGCATTTT.

The genes are TRBV6-5 and TRBJ1-2; the D is unclear. Trimming took off 6 bases at V and 4 bases at J, with 15 bases between the two ends. Germline CDR1 MNHEY, CDR2 SVGAGI. The CDR3 is 14 residues long. The DNA of the CDR3 is TGTGCCAGCAGCAAAATATTGGCGGGCTATGGCTACACCTTC. Translation: CASSKILAGYGYTF.

This clonotype appeared a few times. For the CDR3, the DNA is TGTGCCAGCAGATTTCCCGGGACCCCGGGGGAGCAGTACTTC. Residues: CASRFPGTPGEQYF. J is TRBJ2-7 and V is TRBV6-5; D might be TRBD1 or TRBD2, each matching 5 bases. Germline-derived CDR1 and CDR2 are MNHEY and SVGAGI. This CDR3 is built from 14 residues. The V gene lost 6 bases and the J gene lost 7 bases, with 19 bases spanning the gap.

This chain connects TRBV6-1 to TRBJ2-1; D possibly corresponds to TRBD2 (5 bases). Germline CDR1 is MNHNS and CDR2 is SASEGT. The CDR3 loop spans 13 amino acids. V lost 0 bases, J lost 7 bases, and 7 bases lay in between. The CDR3 DNA reads TGTGCCAGCAGTGAAGCGGGAGATAATGAGCAGTTCTTC. Translated, it gives CASSEAGDNEQFF.

This chain connects TRBV29-1 to TRBJ2-5; perhaps TRBD1 as D (6 bases). The CDR3 is 13 residues long. Trimming removed 7 bases from V and 1 base from J, with 13 bases in between. The germline V gene encodes CDR1 SQVTM and CDR2 ANQGSEA. The DNA of the CDR3 is TGCAGCGCCAATACAGGGTTCCAAGAGACCCAGTACTTC. This sequence encodes CSANTGFQETQYF.

The sample holds a few counts of this clonotype. This chain links TRBV3-1 with TRBJ2-6, with D possibly called TRBD1 or TRBD2 (5 bases each). The CDR3 consists of 15 residues. The germline V and J ends were trimmed by 5 bases and 0 bases, with 8 bases remaining between them. Germline V lookup: CDR1 LGHDT, CDR2 YNNKEL (reference sequence). In DNA, the CDR3 is TGTGCCAGCAGCTATGGGACCTCTGGGGCCAACGTCCTGACTTTC. Its translation is CASSYGTSGANVLTF.

The V gene is TRBV5-1, the J gene TRBJ2-5; 8 bases line up with TRBD1. Germline CDR1 reads SGHRS; CDR2 reads YFSETQ. V was pared by 4 bases and J by 2 bases, with 10 bases of the junction left unmatched. The CDR3 is 16 residues long. CDR3 in DNA: TGCGCCAGCAGCCCCGGGACAGGAGACGCTCAAGAGACCCAGTACTTC. Translated: CASSPGTGDAQETQYF.

The genes are TRBV6-1 and TRBJ2-5, with 9 positions matching TRBD2. The DNA end is more similar to TRBJ2-7, so the J call may be wrong. CDR3 length: 16 residues. In germline, CDR1 is MNHNS, CDR2 SASEGT. DNA of the CDR3: TGTGCCAGCAGTGAAGATGGGGCGGGAGGGCCCACCGAGCAGTACTTC. Protein: CASSEDGAGGPTEQYF.

This clonotype has just a few counts. This chain joins TRBV12-3 or TRBV12-4 and TRBJ2-6; no reliable D call. This CDR3 has 13 amino acids. Trimming shortened V by 7 bases and J by 2 bases, and 6 bases separated the two germline ends. The CDR3 region is CASTIPGANVLTF. For the CDR3, the DNA is TGTGCCAGCACCATCCCTGGGGCCAACGTCCTGACTTTC.

This chain connects TRBV7-2 to TRBJ2-1; 7 bases fit TRBD2. CDR3 length equals 16 residues. Germline V gene lookup returns CDR1 SGHTA and CDR2 FQGNSA. V was pared by 5 bases and J by 0 bases, with 7 bases of the junction left unmatched. Written as DNA, the CDR3 is TGTGCCAGCAGCCCATGGGGCGGGAGCTCCTACAATGAGCAGTTCTTC. This sequence encodes CASSPWGGSSYNEQFF.

There are a few counts of this clonotype. The V and J genes are TRBV5-1 and TRBJ2-4; 7 nucleotides match TRBD2. CDR3 length: 14 residues. Losses at the gene ends were 4 bases for V and 9 bases for J; bases not matched to a gene: 10. The germline V gene has CDR1 SGHRS and CDR2 YFSETQ. Here the CDR3 DNA reads TGCGCCAGCAGCCCCGGGGCTAGCGGAGGCATTCAGTACTTC. Encoded protein: CASSPGASGGIQYF.

J is TRBJ2-7 and V is TRBV7-9; perhaps TRBD2 as D (5 bases). V was pared by 5 bases and J by 2 bases, with 10 bases between. This CDR3 has 13 residues. Germline values: CDR1 SEHNR, CDR2 FQNEAQ (reference sequence). The CDR3: CASSVEGPYEQYF. The CDR3 DNA follows: TGTGCCAGCAGCGTTGAGGGCCCCTACGAGCAGTACTTC.

This clonotype showed up just a few times. The rearrangement joins TRBV4-2 to TRBJ2-1; a possible D gene is TRBD2 (5 bases). V lost 2 bases to trimming and J lost 10 bases, with 21 bases between them. The V gene's germline CDR1 is LGHNA and CDR2 YNFKEQ. The CDR3 extends over 16 amino acids. CDR3 nucleotide sequence: TGTGCCAGCAGCCAACCGTCCAGCGGAGGTACGGGGGAGCAGTTCTTC. Protein product: CASSQPSSGGTGEQFF.

This chain uses TRBV7-9 with TRBJ2-7; 7 bases map to TRBD2. The CDR3 totals 16 residues. The junction had 10 bases not matched to a gene; V was cut back by 5 bases and J by 0 bases. Germline V gene data show CDR1 as SEHNR and CDR2 as FQNEAQ (reference sequence). Here the CDR3 reads CASSPVSGGSSYEQYF. Written as DNA, the CDR3 is TGTGCCAGCAGCCCCGTTTCGGGCGGGAGCTCCTACGAGCAGTACTTC.